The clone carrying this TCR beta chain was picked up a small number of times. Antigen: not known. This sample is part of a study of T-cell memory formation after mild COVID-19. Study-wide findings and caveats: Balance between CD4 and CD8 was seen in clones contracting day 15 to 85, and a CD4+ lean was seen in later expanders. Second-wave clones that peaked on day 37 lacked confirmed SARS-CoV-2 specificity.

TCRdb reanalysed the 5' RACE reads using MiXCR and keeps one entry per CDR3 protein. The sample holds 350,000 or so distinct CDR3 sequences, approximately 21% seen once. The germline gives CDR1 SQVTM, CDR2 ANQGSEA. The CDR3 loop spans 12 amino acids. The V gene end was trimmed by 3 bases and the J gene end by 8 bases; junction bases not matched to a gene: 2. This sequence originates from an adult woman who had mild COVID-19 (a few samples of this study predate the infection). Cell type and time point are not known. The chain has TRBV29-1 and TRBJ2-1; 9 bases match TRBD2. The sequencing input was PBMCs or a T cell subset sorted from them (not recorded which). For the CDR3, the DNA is TGCAGCGTTGAGGGACTAGCCGATGAGCAGTTCTTC. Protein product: CSVEGLADEQFF.